This T cell receptor (beta chain) was observed in a study of blood T cell repertoires in COVID-19. Background on the study: Researchers got acute and convalescent COVID-19 samples from the United States, Italy and Spain. In each case, the material was cDNA or gDNA derived from T cells, B-cell-depleted T cells, or PBMCs.

Data came from immunoSEQ multiplex PCR; TCRdb stores just in-frame clones and leaves some out. The sample shows around 400,000 clones, approximately 91% of them seen only once. This clone appeared once. Individuals drawn from approximately 26 US areas were roughly 18 to 100 years old. CDR3 length: 14 amino acids. Germline V gene data show CDR1 as SGHAT and CDR2 as FQNNGV. The V end lost 5 bases, the J end lost 4 bases, and 11 bases lay between the germline ends. This chain uses TRBV11-2 with TRBJ2-2, with D hard to call. The TCR originated in a woman between 18 and 30 years old who had been exposed to COVID-19. The sample comprised PBMCs or T cells enriched from blood (not recorded which). The CDR3 nucleotides read TGTGCCAGCAGCCCTTTCTTTAGCACCGGGGAGCTGTTTTTT. Encoded protein: CASSPFFSTGELFF.